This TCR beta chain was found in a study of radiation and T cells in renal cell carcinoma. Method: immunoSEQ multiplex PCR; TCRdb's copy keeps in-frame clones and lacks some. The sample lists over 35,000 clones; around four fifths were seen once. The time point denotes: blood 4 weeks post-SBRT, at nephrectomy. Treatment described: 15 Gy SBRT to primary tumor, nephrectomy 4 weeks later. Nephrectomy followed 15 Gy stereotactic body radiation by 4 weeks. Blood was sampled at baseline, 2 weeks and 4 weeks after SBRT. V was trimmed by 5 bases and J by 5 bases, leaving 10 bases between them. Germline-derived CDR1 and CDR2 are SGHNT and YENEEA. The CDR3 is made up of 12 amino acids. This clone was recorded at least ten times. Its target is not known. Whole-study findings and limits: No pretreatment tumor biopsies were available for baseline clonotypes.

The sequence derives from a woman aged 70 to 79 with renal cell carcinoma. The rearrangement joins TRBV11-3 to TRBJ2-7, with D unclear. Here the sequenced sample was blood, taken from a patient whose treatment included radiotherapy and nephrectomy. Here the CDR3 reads CASSGRSDEQYF. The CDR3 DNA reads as TGTGCCAGCAGCGGACGGAGCGACGAGCAGTACTTC.